These 22 T cell receptor beta chains were all obtained from the same sample, sequenced in a study of blood T cell repertoires in COVID-19. The method was immunoSEQ multiplex PCR; TCRdb's version includes in-frame clones alone and lacks a portion of them. Among more than 300,000 clones, more than 90% were seen once, and the ten largest hold about 4%. The sample was PBMCs or T cells enriched from blood (not recorded which). These receptors were obtained from a woman aged 25 to 39 who had been exposed to COVID-19.

The genes are TRBV7-9 and TRBJ2-3, with TRBD1 identical over 8 bases. The CDR3 length is 15 residues. The germline CDR1 and CDR2 sequences are SEHNR and FQNEAQ (reference sequence). V lost 5 bases and J lost 1; bases outside the gene matches: 5. This CDR3 reads CASSLEDRGTDTQYF. Here the CDR3 DNA reads TGTGCCAGCAGCCTCGAGGACAGGGGCACAGATACGCAGTATTTT. Full variable domain (remainder filled in from reference TRBV7-9 and TRBJ2-3): DTGVSQNPRHKITKRGQNVTFRCDPISEHNRLYWYRQTLGQGPEFLTYFQNEAQLEKSRLLSDRFSAERPKGSFSTLEIQRTEQGDSAMYLCASSLEDRGTDTQYFGPGTRLTVL.

The CDR3 nucleotides read TGTGCCAGCAGCGCGGGACCGGTTAATGAAAAACTGTTTTTT. Translating gives CASSAGPVNEKLFF. This chain links TRBV7-2 with TRBJ1-4, with a weak D call TRBD1 (5 bases). This CDR3 is built from 14 residues. Germline CDR1 is SGHTA and CDR2 is FQGNSA. Trimming left V 5 bases short and J 4 bases short, with 11 bases between.

The rearrangement links TRBV7-7 to TRBJ2-1; D may be TRBD1 (6 bases). This CDR3 is 15 amino acids long. Trimming removed 5 bases at V and 4 bases at J, with 15 bases between. Per germline, CDR1 SSHAT and CDR2 FNYEAQ (reference sequence). CDR3 sequence: CASSPGTPTYNEQFF. The CDR3 DNA is TGTGCCAGCAGCCCCGGGACACCTACTTACAATGAGCAGTTCTTC. The full variable domain, rest sourced from reference TRBV7-7 and TRBJ2-1, is GAGVSQSPRYKVTKRGQDVTLRCDPISSHATLYWYQQALGQGPEFLTYFNYEAQPDKSGLPSDRFSAERPEGSISTLTIQRTEQRDSAMYRCASSPGTPTYNEQFFGPGTRLTVL.

The genes are TRBV12-1 and TRBJ1-1; TRBD1 is taken as the D call from the table, unchecked against the DNA. TRBV12-1 is a pseudogene. The CDR3 covers 16 residues. In DNA form, the CDR3 reads TGTGCCAGCAGCGACGACAGAAGGGGGTTGAACACTGAAGCTTTCTTT. Its protein is CASSDDRRGLNTEAFF.

Notes on this clone: At one boundary the junction diverges from the germline segment, which might be a read error. The chain carries TRBV10-3 and TRBJ2-2, with a possible D match to TRBD1 (6 bases). The CDR3 loop spans 16 amino acids. The germline V gene has CDR1 ENHRY and CDR2 SYGVKD. The CDR3, as DNA: TGTGCCATGAGTGAGGGTGTACAGGGTAACACCGGGGAGCTGTTTTTT. This translates into CAMSEGVQGNTGELFF.

CDR3 nucleotide sequence: TGTGCCAGCTCACCATCAGGCAGAAAAGCTTTCTTT. As protein: CASSPSGRKAFF. The V gene is TRBV18, the J gene TRBJ1-1; no reliable D call. The CDR3 has 12 residues. V shed 2 bases and J shed 9 bases, with 10 bases lying between them. Germline V CDR1 and CDR2: KGHSH, LQKENI.

The gene calls are TRBV12-3 or TRBV12-4 and TRBJ2-1, with D hard to call. The V and J ends lost 6 bases and 6 bases respectively, with 6 bases between them. The CDR3 loop spans 11 amino acids. CDR3 protein: CASSLFNEQFF. Here the CDR3 DNA reads TGTGCCAGCAGCCTCTTCAATGAGCAGTTCTTC.

The rearrangement uses TRBV6-4 and TRBJ1-1; 7 bases map to TRBD1. This CDR3 region has 13 residues. Germline V gene sequence: CDR1 MRHNA, CDR2 SNTAGT. Trimming cost V 4 bases and J 5 bases; bases outside gene matches: 4. The CDR3 nucleotides are TGTGCCAGCAGTGGACAGGGTAGAACTGAAGCTTTCTTT. This gives the protein CASSGQGRTEAFF.

This chain connects TRBV18 to TRBJ1-1; 9 bases agree with TRBD1. The CDR3 has 17 residues. V shed 3 bases and J 6 bases; nucleotides not matched to a gene: 14. Germline V gene lookup returns CDR1 KGHSH and CDR2 LQKENI. DNA of the CDR3: TGTGCCAGCTCACCCATAACCCTAGGACAGGGGACCGCTGAAGCTTTCTTT. Encoded protein: CASSPITLGQGTAEAFF.

The chain is built from TRBV5-1 and TRBJ1-2, with TRBD1 matching 9 bases. J gave up 4 bases and V 4 bases, and 8 bases lay outside the gene matches. The CDR3 runs to 15 residues. Germline loops: CDR1 SGHRS, CDR2 YFSETQ. The CDR3: CASSPQTGGGYGYTF. CDR3 bases: TGCGCCAGCAGCCCTCAGACAGGGGGGGGCTATGGCTACACCTTC.

The chain couples TRBV5-8 to TRBJ2-2; unclear D gene. Deletions cut 4 bases from V and 4 bases from J, with 11 bases between. From germline, CDR1 is SGHTS and CDR2 YDEGEE. This CDR3 comprises 14 residues. The CDR3 sequence is CASSLNSVTGELFF. For the CDR3, the DNA is TGTGCCAGCAGCCTGAACTCGGTCACCGGGGAGCTGTTTTTT.

A remark on this clone: In the same sample, other DNA sequences code for this CDR3. V usage is TRBV5-1 and J usage is TRBJ1-6; TRBD1 matches at 7 bases. The CDR3 loop spans 14 amino acids. Per the germline V gene, CDR1 is SGHRS and CDR2 is YFSETQ. Germline trimming cut 0 bases from V and 8 bases from J; bases unmatched to any gene: 2. CDR3 sequence (DNA): TGCGCCAGCAGCTTGGAGCAGGGGGATTCACCCCTCCACTTT. Translating gives CASSLEQGDSPLHF.

V gene TRBV5-1 combines with J gene TRBJ2-7; TRBD2 agrees at 15 bases. V lost 4 bases, J lost 4 bases, and 3 bases stayed unmatched. The CDR3 length is 15 residues. Germline V gives CDR1 SGHRS, CDR2 YFSETQ. The CDR3 DNA sequence: TGCGCCAGCAGCGTAGGACTAGCGGGGGGGTACGAGCAGTACTTC. Translated: CASSVGLAGGYEQYF.

The CDR3 bases are TGTGCCATACAACAGGGACCTGGAAACACCATATATTTT. Its protein product is CAIQQGPGNTIYF. The V and J genes are TRBV24-1 and TRBJ1-3, with D perhaps matching TRBD1 (6 bases). CDR1 and CDR2 (germline): KGHDR, SFDVKD. The CDR3 totals 13 residues. The ends were cut back, 11 bases at V and 2 bases at J, with 12 bases in the middle.

This clone was counted once. Other DNA variants within this sample encode the same CDR3. The J gene is TRBJ1-1, the V gene TRBV29-1; D is unclear. CDR3 length: 10 residues. Germline assignment: CDR1 SQVTM and CDR2 ANQGSEA. Trimming took off 6 bases at V and 1 base at J, with 3 bases between the two ends. DNA for the CDR3: TGCAGCGTCCAGAACACTGAAGCTTTCTTT. It is translated as CSVQNTEAFF.

The rearrangement joins TRBV5-1 to TRBJ1-1; 7 nucleotides align to TRBD1. The ends lost 0 bases at V and 4 bases at J; junction bases unmatched: 6. The CDR3 has 15 residues. Germline V gives CDR1 SGHRS, CDR2 YFSETQ. The chain's CDR3 is CASSLGRGRGTEAFF. Here the CDR3 DNA reads TGCGCCAGCAGCTTGGGAAGGGGGCGAGGCACTGAAGCTTTCTTT.

The chain combines TRBV5-6 with TRBJ2-7; 7 nucleotides line up with TRBD1. Unmatched junction bases numbered 5, after V lost 4 bases and J lost 4 bases. Germline V CDR1 and CDR2: SGHDT, YYEEEE. The CDR3 has 13 amino acids. CDR3 residues: CASSHGTEYEQYF. The CDR3 nucleotides are TGTGCCAGCAGCCACGGGACAGAGTACGAGCAGTACTTC.

The rearrangement uses TRBV7-9 and TRBJ2-7, with TRBD1 identical over 8 bases. Germline V gene data show CDR1 as SEHNR and CDR2 as FQNEAQ (reference sequence). Unmatched junction bases numbered 5, after V lost 5 bases and J lost 5 bases. This CDR3 has 13 residues. CDR3 nucleotides: TGTGCCAGCAGCCGGACAGGGATGAACGAGCAGTACTTC. Amino acid sequence: CASSRTGMNEQYF.

This clone was seen only a few times. V usage is TRBV6-1 and J usage is TRBJ2-6; D is unclear. Germline V gene sequence: CDR1 MNHNS, CDR2 SASEGT. The CDR3 covers 16 residues. With 2 bases removed from V and 0 bases from J, the gap between germline ends came to 8 bases. The CDR3 coding sequence is TGTGCCAGCAGTGAATGGAGTGGCTCTGGGGCCAACGTCCTGACTTTC. This translates into CASSEWSGSGANVLTF.

The chain couples TRBV28 to TRBJ1-4, with D possibly TRBD1 on 5 matching bases. CDR1 is MDHEN and CDR2 is SYDVKM in the germline V gene. The CDR3 loop spans 14 amino acids. Trimming stripped 6 bases from V and 7 bases from J, with 15 bases between. CDR3 in DNA: TGTGCCAGCAGGGGGCCTCAACAAGGTGAAAAACTGTTTTTT. Protein: CASRGPQQGEKLFF.

This chain links TRBV12-5 with TRBJ1-5; D gene uncertain. Trimming cost V 0 bases and J 6 bases, with 6 bases left between them. The germline CDR1 and CDR2 sequences are LGHNT and FRNRAP. The CDR3 loop spans 13 amino acids. The CDR3 sequence is CASGLVAGQPQHF. The CDR3 DNA follows: TGTGCTAGTGGTTTGGTAGCCGGTCAGCCCCAGCATTTT.

This clone appeared a single time. Germline is not matched at one junction end, which may reflect a read error. The V call is TRBV6-5, the J call TRBJ1-6; TRBD1 aligns across 12 bases. The CDR3 has 13 amino acids. Germline-derived CDR1 and CDR2 are MNHEY and SVGAGI. The CDR3 sequence: CASSSRDRGPPTF. The CDR3 coding sequence is TGTGCCAGCAGTTCCCGGGACAGGGGGCCTCCAACCTTT.